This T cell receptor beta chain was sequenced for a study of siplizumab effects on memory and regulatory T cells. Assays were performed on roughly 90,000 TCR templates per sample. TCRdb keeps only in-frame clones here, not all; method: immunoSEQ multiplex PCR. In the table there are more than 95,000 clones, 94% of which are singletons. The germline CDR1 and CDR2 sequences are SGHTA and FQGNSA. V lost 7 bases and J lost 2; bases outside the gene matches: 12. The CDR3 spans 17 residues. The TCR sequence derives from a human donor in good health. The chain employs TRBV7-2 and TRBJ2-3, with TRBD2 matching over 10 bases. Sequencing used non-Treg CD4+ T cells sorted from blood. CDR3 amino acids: CASTLNSGGTPTDTQYF. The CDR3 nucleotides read TGTGCCAGCACCCTTAATAGCGGGGGGACCCCCACAGATACGCAGTATTTT.